The 22 T cell receptor beta chains in this list originate from one sample, sequenced in a study of blood T cells in healthy people across ages. It was with a sample-barcoded 5' primer and a J-beta primer mix that a second PCR of about 6 to 11 cycles was run. TCRdb reprocessed the 5' RACE reads with MiXCR, giving one entry per CDR3 protein. The table includes 950,000 to 1,200,000 distinct CDR3 sequences, more than 30% detected once. The sample taken for sequencing was blood. Receptors originate from a man between 18 and 29 years old in good health.

This clonotype was picked up a small number of times. The rearrangement uses TRBV12-3 or TRBV12-4 and TRBJ1-5, with a weak D call TRBD1 (5 bases). The CDR3 is made up of 14 amino acids. V was pared by 3 bases and J by 2 bases, with 8 bases between. The CDR3 nucleotides are TGTGCCAGCAGTTTGGTGGGGCGCAATCAGCCCCAGCATTTT. Protein: CASSLVGRNQPQHF.

This chain uses TRBV27 with TRBJ2-1; D perhaps matches TRBD2 (5 bases). Trimming took 9 bases from V and 2 from J, leaving 11 bases between them. CDR1 MNHEY and CDR2 SMNVEV come from the germline V gene (reference sequence). The CDR3 contains 13 residues. The CDR3 bases are TGTGCCAGTAGCGAAAAGCCCTACAATGAGCAGTTCTTC. The encoded protein is CASSEKPYNEQFF.

In its sample, this clonotype was seen a few times. The chain links TRBV9 to TRBJ1-4, with 7 bases matching TRBD1. J gave up 5 bases and V 4 bases, and 8 bases lay outside the gene matches. CDR1 and CDR2 from the germline V gene are SGDLS and YYNGEE. The CDR3 contains 15 residues. DNA of the CDR3: TGTGCCAGCAGCTCTCCGGGACAGCTCAATGAAAAACTGTTTTTT. This gives the protein CASSSPGQLNEKLFF.

This chain connects TRBV14 to TRBJ2-5; D remains unclear. The V and J ends lost 2 bases and 6 bases respectively, with 7 bases between them. The CDR3 is made up of 12 amino acids. Germline V gives CDR1 SGHDN, CDR2 FVKESK. CDR3 residues: CASSQYEKTQYF. DNA for the CDR3: TGTGCCAGCAGCCAATACGAGAAGACCCAGTACTTC.

The table lists this clonotype with a few counts. The chain employs TRBV6-2 or TRBV6-3 and TRBJ1-1, with D possibly matching TRBD1 (5 bases). This CDR3 comprises 16 residues. Trimming took 2 bases from V and 5 from J, leaving 18 bases between them. Germline CDR1 reads MNHEY; CDR2 reads SVGEGT. Written as DNA, the CDR3 is TGTGCCAGCAGTTACCCGTCCGCCGGCAGGGAGACTGAAGCTTTCTTT. Amino acid sequence: CASSYPSAGRETEAFF.

About this clonotype: A much larger clone differs by one base, so this may be a read error. The chain links TRBV7-2 to TRBJ1-2, with D possibly TRBD1 on 5 matching bases. Germline V lookup: CDR1 SGHTA, CDR2 FQGNSA. CDR3 length: 14 amino acids. Trimming shortened V by 4 bases and J by 2 bases, and 11 bases separated the two germline ends. This CDR3 reads CASSSGNLNYGYTF. The CDR3 DNA reads TGTGCCAGCAGCTCAGGGAATCTAAACTATGGCTACACCTTC.

This clonotype was seen many times. J is TRBJ1-5 and V is TRBV12-3 or TRBV12-4; 9 bases agree with TRBD1. This CDR3 is built from 14 residues. The trim removed 5 bases at V and 4 bases at J, leaving 3 bases unmatched. This CDR3 is CASSPDRGNQPQHF. For the CDR3, the DNA is TGTGCCAGCAGTCCAGACAGGGGGAATCAGCCCCAGCATTTT.

This clonotype was seen a handful of times. The chain employs TRBV11-2 and TRBJ1-1; 9 bases are a match to TRBD1. Germline V CDR1 and CDR2: SGHAT, FQNNGV. J was trimmed by 10 bases and V by 2 bases; bases with no gene match: 11. The CDR3 has 15 amino acids. The CDR3 DNA reads TGTGCCAGCAGCTTAACAGGGGGCGGGTTTCTAAGAGCTTTCTTT. Encoded protein: CASSLTGGGFLRAFF.

The V call is TRBV6-5, the J call TRBJ1-2; D gene uncertain. Germline assignment: CDR1 MNHEY and CDR2 SVGAGI. This CDR3 has 13 residues. Trimming stripped 2 bases from V and 4 bases from J, with 8 bases between. This CDR3 reads CASSYTGPYGYTF. In DNA form, the CDR3 reads TGTGCCAGCAGTTACACCGGACCCTATGGCTACACCTTC.

The rearrangement links TRBV6-6 to TRBJ1-5; D call uncertain. The length of the CDR3 is 15 residues. CDR1 and CDR2 (germline): MNHNY, SVGAGI (reference sequence). The V gene lost 2 bases and the J gene lost 3 bases, with 11 bases spanning the gap. The CDR3 nucleotides are TGTGCCAGCAGTTACGTGCCCCGGGTCAATCAGCCCCAGCATTTT. This codes for CASSYVPRVNQPQHF.

The chain couples TRBV6-5 to TRBJ2-2; a weak D match, TRBD2 (7 bases). The CDR3 loop spans 15 amino acids. Germline values: CDR1 MNHEY, CDR2 SVGAGI. V dropped 5 bases and J dropped 1 base, with 11 bases sitting between them. CDR3 loop: CASSRGALNTGELFF. The CDR3 DNA follows: TGTGCCAGCAGTCGGGGGGCTCTGAACACCGGGGAGCTGTTTTTT.

The CDR3 nucleotides are TGCAGCGTCATACTAGCGGGGCGTTATGAGCAGTACTTC. It is translated as CSVILAGRYEQYF. The chain couples TRBV29-1 to TRBJ2-4; 10 nucleotides align to TRBD2. The CDR3 spans 13 residues. The trim removed 6 bases at V and 13 bases at J, leaving 12 bases unmatched. Per the germline V gene, CDR1 is SQVTM and CDR2 is ANQGSEA. Full variable domain (outside the CDR3, taken from reference TRBV29-1 and TRBJ2-4): SAVISQKPSRDICQRGTSLTIQCQVDSQVTMMFWYRQQPGQSLTLIATANQGSEATYESGFVIDKFPISRPNLTFSTLTVSNMSPEDSSIYLCSVILAGRYEQYFGAGTRLSVL.

This clonotype was detected ten times or more. The chain links TRBV11-2 to TRBJ2-3, with 12 bases identical to TRBD2. The CDR3 has 18 residues. Unmatched junction bases numbered 13, after V lost 1 base and J lost 8 bases. The germline gives CDR1 SGHAT, CDR2 FQNNGV. CDR3 sequence (DNA): TGTGCCAGCAGCTTAGTTGAGGGACTAGCGGGCCGACGAGCTACGCAGTATTTT. Translating gives CASSLVEGLAGRRATQYF.

This chain uses TRBV15 with TRBJ2-7; TRBD1 is a possible D gene (6 bases). Trimming removed 0 bases from V and 3 bases from J, with 18 bases in between. The CDR3 has 17 amino acids. Germline assignment: CDR1 LNHNV and CDR2 YYDKDF (reference sequence). CDR3 coding DNA: TGTGCCACCAGCAGAGATCTGACACAGGGCCTCCGCTACGAGCAGTACTTC. Its protein is CATSRDLTQGLRYEQYF.

The rearrangement joins TRBV3-1 to TRBJ1-4; D remains unclear. CDR3 length equals 16 residues. Trimming took 4 bases from V and 3 from J, leaving 15 bases between them. Germline assignment: CDR1 LGHDT and CDR2 YNNKEL (reference sequence). The CDR3 nucleotides read TGTGCCAGCAGCCCTAGTACCGCAACAGCTAATGAAAAACTGTTTTTT. Its protein product is CASSPSTATANEKLFF.

This clonotype was counted between two and nine times. This chain links TRBV5-6 with TRBJ2-1; D gene unclear. Trimming removed 0 bases from V and 8 bases from J, with 6 bases in between. CDR1 and CDR2 from the germline V gene are SGHDT and YYEEEE. The length of the CDR3 is 12 residues. In DNA form, the CDR3 reads TGTGCCAGCAGCTTGGATCCAGATGAGCAGTTCTTC. Translating gives CASSLDPDEQFF. Full variable domain (missing parts from reference TRBV5-6 and TRBJ2-1): DAGVTQSPTHLIKTRGQQVTLRCSPKSGHDTVSWYQQALGQGPQFIFQYYEEEERQRGNFPDRFSGHQFPNYSSELNVNALLLGDSALYLCASSLDPDEQFFGPGTRLTVL.

The chain employs TRBV20-1 and TRBJ1-5, with D hard to call. V was shortened by 4 bases and J by 4 bases, with 17 bases between the two germline ends. The CDR3 is made up of 15 amino acids. Per germline, CDR1 DFQATT and CDR2 SNEGSKA (reference sequence). The DNA of the CDR3 is TGCAGTGCTAAAGTTTCAGCCTTTGGGAATCAGCCCCAGCATTTT. As protein: CSAKVSAFGNQPQHF.

The rearrangement uses TRBV6-5 and TRBJ2-5, with no clear D. This CDR3 is built from 16 residues. Per the germline V gene, CDR1 is MNHEY and CDR2 is SVGAGI. Trimming left V 2 bases short and J 1 base short, with 14 bases between. CDR3: CASSYPAAQVQETQYF. CDR3 sequence (DNA): TGTGCCAGCAGTTACCCGGCAGCCCAGGTCCAAGAGACCCAGTACTTC.

V and J are TRBV11-3 and TRBJ2-1; D may be TRBD2 (5 bases). This CDR3 comprises 16 residues. With 1 base removed from V and 10 bases from J, the gap between germline ends came to 20 bases. CDR1 is SGHNT and CDR2 is YENEEA in the germline V gene. Written as DNA, the CDR3 is TGTGCCAGCAGCTTAGGGCTTCTAGCCCTGCTGGGGGAGCAGTTCTTC. Translated, it gives CASSLGLLALLGEQFF. Filled out from reference TRBV11-3 and TRBJ2-1, the complete variable domain reads EAGVVQSPRYKIIEKKQPVAFWCNPISGHNTLYWYLQNLGQGPELLIRYENEEAVDDSQLPKDRFSAERLKGVDSTLKIQPAELGDSAVYLCASSLGLLALLGEQFFGPGTRLTVL.

The chain links TRBV20-1 to TRBJ1-4; no clear D gene. This CDR3 spans 14 amino acids. Looked up from germline, CDR1 is DFQATT and CDR2 is SNEGSKA (reference sequence). Trimming removed 1 base at V and 10 bases at J, with 16 bases between. This CDR3 is CSARGEGREGKLFF. The CDR3 DNA is TGCAGTGCTAGAGGAGAGGGCCGAGAGGGAAAACTGTTTTTT.

The chain has TRBV12-3 or TRBV12-4 and TRBJ2-5; the D call may be TRBD1 or TRBD2 (5 bases each). The DNA matches TRBJ2-7 better at its end, which makes the J call doubtful. This CDR3 has 14 amino acids. This chain's CDR3 is CASRTGTVPYEQYF. The DNA for the CDR3 is TGTGCCAGCAGGACCGGGACGGTCCCCTACGAGCAGTACTTC.

The CDR3: CASISAGELFF. CDR3 coding DNA: TGTGCCAGCATTTCCGCCGGGGAGCTGTTTTTT. The chain couples TRBV6-5 to TRBJ2-2; unclear D gene. The V and J ends lost 7 bases and 6 bases respectively, with 6 bases between them. This CDR3 contains 11 residues. Germline V gene sequence: CDR1 MNHEY, CDR2 SVGAGI.